This T cell receptor (beta chain) was obtained from a study of T cells expressing NK-cell markers. Study results and limitations: Similarly, these clonotypes led the CD3+CD56-NKG2C+ fraction as well in a few donors. In 6 or 7 donors, dominant NKG2C+ clonotypes were about 1.0-7.0% of CD8+ T cells.

TCR beta cDNA was made by 5'RACE template switching with UMIs. Each CDR3 protein gets one entry in TCRdb, which reprocessed the 5' RACE reads and gives no DNA. This repertoire includes a few hundred thousand distinct CDR3 sequences. CDR3 length: 14 residues. CDR1 and CDR2 (germline): LGHDT, YNNKEL (reference sequence). Worth noting for this clonotype: Antigen: not known.

The rearrangement uses TRBV3-1 and TRBJ2-7. The sample was blood T cells: a sorted CD56 or NKG2C T cell subset, CD4+ or CD8+ T cells, or bulk PBMC T cells (not recorded which). This TCR derives from a man between 18 and 69 years old in good health. The CDR3: CASSRSGGSYEQYF.